Ten or more counts support the clone carrying this TCR beta chain. The antigen remains unidentified. The sample comes from a study of T cell repertoires in cytomegalovirus infection. The study, taken as a whole, reports: Carriers of CMV and the relevant HLA type were discriminated by public TCR beta frequency. Clonotypes of TCR beta that were HLA-C-restricted and CMV-specific dominated the ex vivo response.

One entry per CDR3 protein results from TCRdb running MiXCR on the reads. The sample lists roughly 500,000 distinct CDR3 sequences, 10% to 12% occurring once. Per the germline V gene, CDR1 is SEHNR and CDR2 is FQNEAQ (reference sequence). The CDR3 sequence is 15 residues long. V gave up 4 bases and J gave up 0 bases, with 10 bases separating them. The source of this sequence is a human donor in good health (CMV status not recorded). Some clones in this sample may be carry-over from other donors' samples. The chain recombines TRBV7-9 with TRBJ2-4; no clear D. The sample consisted of PBMCs. CDR3 residues: CASSSSVLAKNIQYF. The CDR3 region has the DNA TGTGCCAGCAGCTCCTCTGTTCTAGCCAAAAACATTCAGTACTTC.